Below, 6 T cell receptor beta chains from the same sample are listed, as sequenced in a study of blood T cell repertoires in COVID-19. Sequencing used immunoSEQ multiplex PCR; TCRdb keeps in-frame clones, though not all of them. Altogether hundreds of thousands of clones are present, 86% being singletons, with the ten largest covering approximately 3%. The sequenced material came from PBMCs or T cells enriched from blood (not recorded which). Source of these receptors: a woman aged 45-59 years in a cohort exposed to, infected with or recovered from COVID-19 (not recorded which).

The chain couples TRBV7-2 to TRBJ1-4; no clear D. The CDR3 covers 16 residues. V was cut by 4 bases and J by 8 bases, with 20 bases left in between. The V gene's germline CDR1 is SGHTA and CDR2 FQGNSA. CDR3 DNA sequence: TGTGCCAGCAGCTCTCCCACATGGGGAGAGGAGGAAAAACTGTTTTTT. Residues: CASSSPTWGEEEKLFF. Filled out from reference TRBV7-2 and TRBJ1-4, the complete variable domain reads GAGVSQSPSNKVTEKGKDVELRCDPISGHTALYWYRQSLGQGLEFLIYFQGNSAPDKSGLPSDRFSAERTGGSVSTLTIQRTQQEDSAVYLCASSSPTWGEEEKLFFGSGTQLSVL.

In regard to this clone: The junction departs from the called germline gene at one end, perhaps through a read error. The CDR3 region has the DNA TGTGCCAGCAGCATATCCGGGACAGGGAGCCTGGGTTTT. Translation gives CASSISGTGSLGF. This sequence joins TRBV13 and TRBJ2-3; 9 positions match TRBD1. This CDR3 has 13 residues. Per the germline V gene, CDR1 is PRHDT and CDR2 is FYEKMQ (reference sequence).

This clone was seen only once. The chain employs TRBV15 and TRBJ1-5, with 11 nucleotides matching TRBD1. CDR3 length: 20 amino acids. CDR1 LNHNV and CDR2 YYDKDF come from the germline V gene (reference sequence). After removal of 0 bases from V and 1 base from J, the junction contained 11 bases not matched to a gene. Written as DNA, the CDR3 is TGTGCCACCAGCAGAGATCGATGGGCGGACAGGGGGCGAAGCAATCAGCCCCAGCATTTT. This codes for CATSRDRWADRGRSNQPQHF.

Points on this clone: The sample holds other DNA sequences that translate to the same CDR3. The gene calls are TRBV5-1 and TRBJ2-5; 7 bases agree with TRBD1. This CDR3 is 13 amino acids long. Per germline, CDR1 SGHRS and CDR2 YFSETQ. J was trimmed by 3 bases and V by 1 base; bases with no gene match: 0. CDR3 coding DNA: TGCGCCAGCAGCTTGCAGGGGGAAGAGACCCAGTACTTC. Amino acids: CASSLQGEETQYF.

V and J are TRBV10-2 and TRBJ1-2, with TRBD1 as a possible D gene (6 bases). The CDR3 loop spans 14 amino acids. The V gene lost 2 bases and the J gene lost 4 bases, with 11 bases spanning the gap. Germline V gene sequence: CDR1 WSHSY, CDR2 SAAADI. CDR3 region: CASSEDVRGYGYTF. CDR3 nucleotides: TGCGCCAGCAGTGAGGATGTCAGGGGCTATGGCTACACCTTC.

The chain employs TRBV11-2 and TRBJ1-2; D possibly corresponds to TRBD1 (6 bases). The CDR3 covers 16 residues. Germline V CDR1 and CDR2: SGHAT, FQNNGV. Trimming shortened V by 0 bases and J by 2 bases, and 13 bases separated the two germline ends. This CDR3 is CASSLDSAGANYGYTF. For the CDR3, the DNA is TGTGCCAGCAGCTTAGATTCGGCAGGGGCCAACTATGGCTACACCTTC.